This entry lists 26 T cell receptor beta chains sequenced from one sample in a study of T-cell memory formation after mild COVID-19. TCRdb independently ran MiXCR on the 5' RACE reads; one entry per CDR3 protein. There are around 320,000 distinct CDR3 sequences in the sample; 25% to 30% occur only once, and about 14% lies in the top ten. The source material was PBMCs or a T cell subset sorted from them (not recorded which). These receptors were collected from an adult woman who had mild COVID-19 (a few samples of this study predate the infection). Cell type and time point are not known.

The chain couples TRBV5-1 to TRBJ2-1; 11 nucleotides agree with TRBD2. This CDR3 spans 15 amino acids. V lost 2 bases to trimming and J lost 5 bases; unmatched junction nucleotides: 3. The germline CDR1 and CDR2 sequences are SGHRS and YFSETQ. DNA for the CDR3: TGCGCCAGCAGCTTACTAGCGGGAGAGAACAATGAGCAGTTCTTC. It translates to CASSLLAGENNEQFF.

In this sample, this clonotype turned up a few times. This chain connects TRBV5-4 to TRBJ2-7; tentatively, D is TRBD1 (5 bases). This CDR3 has 15 amino acids. Germline assignment: CDR1 SGHNT and CDR2 YYREEE (reference sequence). The V gene lost 3 bases and the J gene lost 0 bases, with 13 bases spanning the gap. CDR3 sequence reads: CASSSTGSLSYEQYF. The CDR3, as DNA: TGTGCCAGCAGCTCCACAGGCTCACTCTCCTACGAGCAGTACTTC.

This clonotype was observed a single time. The rearrangement joins TRBV5-6 to TRBJ1-1, with D unclear. The CDR3 is made up of 14 amino acids. V was trimmed by 1 base and J by 4 bases, leaving 11 bases between them. Germline V gives CDR1 SGHDT, CDR2 YYEEEE. DNA for the CDR3: TGTGCCAGCAGCTTGAACCGAAGGCCCACTGAAGCTTTCTTT. It translates to CASSLNRRPTEAFF.

This chain connects TRBV7-2 to TRBJ2-7; 9 nucleotides match TRBD1. Per the germline V gene, CDR1 is SGHTA and CDR2 is FQGNSA. The CDR3 is made up of 13 amino acids. V dropped 7 bases and J dropped 3; count of bases not matched to a gene: 4. Here the CDR3 DNA reads TGTGCCAGCACCGGGACAGGGCGCTACGAGCAGTACTTC. This gives the protein CASTGTGRYEQYF.

This clonotype occurred a few times. The CDR3 spells CASTPLGQGDGEQYF. The CDR3 DNA reads as TGCGCCAGCACGCCTCTAGGACAGGGGGATGGCGAGCAGTACTTC. This chain joins TRBV5-1 and TRBJ2-7, with TRBD1 matching 10 bases. J lost 6 bases, V lost 6 bases, and 12 bases had no gene match. This CDR3 has 15 residues. CDR1 SGHRS and CDR2 YFSETQ come from the germline V gene. Using reference TRBV5-1 and TRBJ2-7 for the parts outside the CDR3, the full variable domain is KAGVTQTPRYLIKTRGQQVTLSCSPISGHRSVSWYQQTPGQGLQFLFEYFSETQRNKGNFPGRFSGRQFSNSRSEMNVSTLELGDSALYLCASTPLGQGDGEQYFGPGTRLTVT.

The chain is built from TRBV29-1 and TRBJ1-1; no firm D call. The germline V gene encodes CDR1 SQVTM and CDR2 ANQGSEA. The CDR3 is made up of 15 amino acids. Trimming pared 4 bases from V and 1 base from J, leaving 16 bases between. CDR3 bases: TGCAGCGTTGTTGTAGCCGACAAGCCGAACACTGAAGCTTTCTTT. Its protein product is CSVVVADKPNTEAFF.

This clonotype was recorded a few times. This chain links TRBV18 with TRBJ2-5; D unclear. Germline V gene data show CDR1 as KGHSH and CDR2 as LQKENI. The CDR3 is 13 amino acids. Trimming cost V 5 bases and J 4 bases, with 11 bases left between them. The chain's CDR3 is CASSSLNVETQYF. CDR3 DNA sequence: TGTGCCAGCTCAAGCCTCAACGTAGAGACCCAGTACTTC.

This clonotype was counted many times. Here the CDR3 DNA reads TGTGCCAGCAGCTCGTTCCCCTACGAGCAGTACTTC. Protein: CASSSFPYEQYF. The gene calls are TRBV7-9 and TRBJ2-7; D is unclear. Trimming pared 4 bases from V and 2 bases from J, leaving 6 bases between. The CDR3 length is 12 residues. CDR1 and CDR2 from the germline V gene are SEHNR and FQNEAQ (reference sequence).

This chain connects TRBV12-3 or TRBV12-4 to TRBJ1-2, with D hard to call. The V and J ends lost 4 bases and 4 bases respectively, with 7 bases between them. The CDR3 is 12 amino acids. This CDR3 reads CASSSWGYGYTF. CDR3 sequence (DNA): TGTGCCAGCAGTTCCTGGGGCTATGGCTACACCTTC.

The chain is built from TRBV7-9 and TRBJ2-7; TRBD1 aligns across 7 bases. The CDR3 runs to 15 residues. V shed 5 bases, J shed 2 bases, and the junction held 9 bases outside the gene matches. Germline V gene data show CDR1 as SEHNR and CDR2 as FQNEAQ (reference sequence). CDR3 in amino acids: CASSLRGTDTYEQYF. CDR3 sequence (DNA): TGTGCCAGCAGCCTCCGAGGGACAGATACCTACGAGCAGTACTTC.

V gene TRBV7-6 combines with J gene TRBJ2-2; 10 bases line up with TRBD2. This CDR3 is 17 amino acids long. Germline CDR1 is SGHVS and CDR2 is FNYEAQ. Trimming removed 0 bases from V and 2 bases from J; junction bases left unmatched: 3. The CDR3 DNA is TGTGCCAGCAGCTTAGCGCTAGCGGGGGACAACACCGGGGAGCTGTTTTTT. As protein: CASSLALAGDNTGELFF.

This clonotype was found a few times. This chain uses TRBV10-3 with TRBJ2-7; D perhaps matches TRBD1 (5 bases). Trimming shortened V by 9 bases and J by 3 bases, and 9 bases separated the two germline ends. Looked up from germline, CDR1 is ENHRY and CDR2 is SYGVKD. The CDR3 length is 11 residues. CDR3 DNA sequence: TGTGCCATTGGCAGGGACTACGAGCAGTACTTC. This gives the protein CAIGRDYEQYF.

A few counts support this clonotype. The chain is built from TRBV2 and TRBJ2-1; D ambiguous. The CDR3 has 11 amino acids. Trimming pared 6 bases from V and 5 bases from J, leaving 5 bases between. Germline loops: CDR1 SNHLY, CDR2 FYNNEI. The chain's CDR3 is CASRTNNEQFF. CDR3 DNA sequence: TGTGCCAGCAGAACGAACAATGAGCAGTTCTTC. Full variable domain (rest looked up from reference TRBV2 and TRBJ2-1): EPEVTQTPSHQVTQMGQEVILRCVPISNHLYFYWYRQILGQKVEFLVSFYNNEISEKSEIFDDQFSVERPDGSNFTLKIRSTKLEDSAMYFCASRTNNEQFFGPGTRLTVL.

The sample holds a few counts of this clonotype. The chain uses TRBV18 and TRBJ2-1; possible D gene TRBD1, 6 bases. The germline gives CDR1 KGHSH, CDR2 LQKENI. This CDR3 comprises 12 residues. V was trimmed by 6 bases and J by 13 bases, leaving 16 bases between them. The CDR3 nucleotides are TGTGCCAGCTCGGCACCGCAGACAGGCCAGTTCTTC. As protein: CASSAPQTGQFF.

This clonotype came up a few times. The chain carries TRBV2 and TRBJ1-2, with D possibly matching TRBD1 (5 bases). There are 14 residues in the CDR3. Germline V lookup: CDR1 SNHLY, CDR2 FYNNEI. V lost 7 bases and J 1 base, leaving 13 bases between the germline ends. CDR3 sequence reads: CASINPGLNYGYTF. The CDR3 bases are TGTGCCAGCATCAACCCGGGACTTAACTATGGCTACACCTTC.

This clonotype was seen a handful of times. The chain uses TRBV6-2 or TRBV6-3 and TRBJ2-3, with D perhaps being TRBD1 or TRBD2 (5 bases each). Germline-derived CDR1 and CDR2 are MNHEY and SVGEGT. Trimming left V 5 bases short and J 0 bases short, with 12 bases between. The CDR3 contains 15 residues. CDR3 amino acids: CASSPRGRSTDTQYF. The CDR3 region has the DNA TGTGCCAGCAGTCCCCGGGGCCGAAGCACAGATACGCAGTATTTT.

In its sample, this clonotype was seen a few times. V and J are TRBV20-1 and TRBJ1-1; a possible D gene is TRBD1 (6 bases). The CDR3 extends over 14 amino acids. CDR1 DFQATT and CDR2 SNEGSKA come from the germline V gene (reference sequence). Trimming cost V 2 bases and J 1 base, with 11 bases left between them. The CDR3 loop is CSARSGAGNTEAFF. CDR3 DNA sequence: TGCAGTGCTAGATCGGGGGCCGGGAACACTGAAGCTTTCTTT.

This chain connects TRBV12-3 or TRBV12-4 to TRBJ2-5; 10 bases map to TRBD1. After removal of 3 bases from V and 1 base from J, the junction contained 8 bases not matched to a gene. This CDR3 is 17 amino acids long. The CDR3 DNA follows: TGTGCCAGCAGTTTGGGACAGGGGATTGGGGTCCAAGAGACCCAGTACTTC. This encodes CASSLGQGIGVQETQYF.

There are a few counts of this clonotype. This chain links TRBV6-2 or TRBV6-3 with TRBJ1-2; 12 nucleotides agree with TRBD1. CDR3 length equals 17 residues. Per the germline V gene, CDR1 is MNHEY and CDR2 is SVGEGT. The V gene end was trimmed by 6 bases and the J gene end by 6 bases; junction bases not matched to a gene: 14. In DNA form, the CDR3 reads TGTGCCAGCAGATGGTCGGGACAGGGGGCACGTGAGGATGGCTACACCTTC. It specifies CASRWSGQGAREDGYTF.

V and J are TRBV5-6 and TRBJ2-5; D unclear. This CDR3 is 14 amino acids long. Germline V lookup: CDR1 SGHDT, CDR2 YYEEEE. V shed 1 base and J shed 1 base, with 8 bases lying between them. The CDR3 protein is CASSLPPLQETQYF. CDR3 coding DNA: TGTGCCAGCAGCTTGCCGCCGCTCCAAGAGACCCAGTACTTC.

CDR3 DNA sequence: TGCAGTGCTAGGGTCGGGAGTGGGCCTTACTATGGCTACACCTTC. Its protein product is CSARVGSGPYYGYTF. The chain carries TRBV20-1 and TRBJ1-2; D unresolved. Germline V gives CDR1 DFQATT, CDR2 SNEGSKA (reference sequence). CDR3 length: 15 residues. Trimming pared 3 bases from V and 3 bases from J, leaving 17 bases between.

J is TRBJ2-5 and V is TRBV24-1; 7 bases map to TRBD1. There are 16 residues in the CDR3. The ends lost 4 bases at V and 7 bases at J; junction bases unmatched: 14. Germline CDR1 is KGHDR and CDR2 is SFDVKD. CDR3 sequence reads: CATSDSIDRALGTQYF. The CDR3 bases are TGTGCCACCAGTGACTCCATCGACAGGGCCCTCGGGACCCAGTACTTC.

The chain couples TRBV6-2 or TRBV6-3 to TRBJ2-2, with no clear D. The germline CDR1 and CDR2 sequences are MNHEY and SVGEGT. Trimming shortened V by 7 bases and J by 8 bases, and 8 bases separated the two germline ends. This CDR3 contains 11 residues. The CDR3 sequence is CASNLVGELFF. CDR3 bases: TGTGCCAGCAACCTAGTGGGGGAGCTGTTTTTT.

This chain connects TRBV5-4 to TRBJ2-1; possible D gene TRBD2, 5 bases. The CDR3 length is 14 residues. V was cut by 5 bases and J by 7 bases, with 16 bases left in between. CDR1 is SGHNT, CDR2 YYREEE, per germline (reference sequence). CDR3 in DNA: TGTGCCAGCAGGACGGAGAGGGTTCGGAATGAGCAGTTCTTC. It is translated as CASRTERVRNEQFF.

The rearrangement uses TRBV16 and TRBJ2-7, with D unresolved. The CDR3 is 12 amino acids. Trimming left V 1 base short and J 8 bases short, with 9 bases between. The germline V gene encodes CDR1 KGHSY and CDR2 FQNENV. The CDR3 coding sequence is TGTGCCAGCAGCCAATGGGATGACCAGCAGTACTTC. Its protein is CASSQWDDQQYF.

This clonotype was recorded only once. The rearrangement uses TRBV20-1 and TRBJ1-6; D is possibly TRBD1 (5 bases). The CDR3 is made up of 15 amino acids. Germline CDR1 reads DFQATT; CDR2 reads SNEGSKA (reference sequence). Trimming removed 0 bases from V and 4 bases from J, with 10 bases in between. The CDR3 reads CSAREVGPYNSPLHF. The CDR3 coding sequence is TGCAGTGCTAGAGAGGTGGGGCCGTATAATTCACCCCTCCACTTT.